This T cell receptor beta chain came from a study of cytomegalovirus exposure and HLA in healthy donors. To note about this clone: The antigen remains undetermined.

The PCR used 60 Vbeta and 13 Jbeta primers. Generated by immunoSEQ multiplex PCR, the TCRdb table keeps only in-frame clones and is missing some. The top ten hold 5% to 6.5% of the sample, which has tens of thousands of clones, roughly 80% seen once. Findings and caveats of the study: The study dropped some indistinguishable V segments, TRBV6-2 and TRBV6-3 among them. Later, an analysis showed that TCR beta chains associated with HLA were more clonally expanded than others that were equally common.

The CDR3 extends over 12 amino acids. In germline, CDR1 is GTSNPN, CDR2 SVGIG (reference sequence). V was shortened by 0 bases and J by 6 bases, with 5 bases between the two germline ends. Healthy bone marrow donors supplied every sample. The rearrangement uses TRBV30 and TRBJ2-2; D not resolved. This receptor was identified in a male donor in good health and CMV-seronegative. The sample consisted of PBMCs. CDR3 sequence: CAWSVLAGELFF. DNA for the CDR3: TGTGCCTGGAGTGTACTTGCCGGGGAGCTGTTTTTT.